Presented here are 4 T cell receptor beta chains from one specimen sequenced in a study of CD4+ T cells in melanoma (dated by TCRdb to the early 2020s). Library creation used the immunoSEQ multiplex PCR assay. TCRdb's version of the immuneACCESS table is confined to in-frame rearrangements and falls short of the full clone set. An unresolved V gene accounts for under half of the shortfall where checked; the remainder is of unknown origin. Across this sample there are 120,000 to 150,000 clones, with about nine tenths seen only once. The top ten hold more than 1.5% of the sample. The receptors shown here come from a human donor with melanoma.

The CDR3 reads CASRYRDQQYTTQYF. The CDR3 DNA reads TGTGCCAGCAGGTACCGGGACCAACAGTACACTACGCAGTATTTT. This chain joins TRBV5-4 and TRBJ2-3; D is possibly TRBD1 or TRBD2 (5 bases each). CDR3 length equals 15 residues. From germline, CDR1 is SGHNT and CDR2 YYREEE (reference sequence). V lost 5 bases and J 8 bases, leaving 21 bases between the germline ends.

The chain joins TRBV5-5 to TRBJ1-4; TRBD1 matches 8 bases. Trimming cost V 0 bases and J 8 bases; bases outside gene matches: 6. Germline loops: CDR1 SGHKS, CDR2 YYEKEE (reference sequence). The CDR3 is 15 residues long. CDR3 nucleotides: TGTGCCAGCAGCTTGGGACAGGGGTTCGGGGAAAAACTGTTTTTT. The encoded protein is CASSLGQGFGEKLFF.

The chain carries TRBV7-9 and TRBJ2-5; D call uncertain. The germline V gene encodes CDR1 SEHNR and CDR2 FQNEAQ (reference sequence). Trimming left V 3 bases short and J 1 base short, with 12 bases between. There are 15 residues in the CDR3. In DNA form, the CDR3 reads TGTGCCAGCAGCTTGGCTAGTCTCGGCCAAGAGACCCAGTACTTC. Its translation: CASSLASLGQETQYF. Full variable domain (missing parts from reference TRBV7-9 and TRBJ2-5): DTGVSQNPRHKITKRGQNVTFRCDPISEHNRLYWYRQTLGQGPEFLTYFQNEAQLEKSRLLSDRFSAERPKGSFSTLEIQRTEQGDSAMYLCASSLASLGQETQYFGPGTRLLVL.

This clone occurred once. A junction boundary mismatches the germline segment, possibly from a read error. This sequence joins TRBV6-6 and TRBJ2-1, with a weak D call TRBD2 (6 bases). The length of the CDR3 is 13 residues. The germline V gene has CDR1 MNHNY and CDR2 SVGAGI (reference sequence). The CDR3 DNA sequence: TGTGCCACCCTCCGGGACTCCTCCAATGAGCAGTTCTTC. Protein sequence: CATLRDSSNEQFF.